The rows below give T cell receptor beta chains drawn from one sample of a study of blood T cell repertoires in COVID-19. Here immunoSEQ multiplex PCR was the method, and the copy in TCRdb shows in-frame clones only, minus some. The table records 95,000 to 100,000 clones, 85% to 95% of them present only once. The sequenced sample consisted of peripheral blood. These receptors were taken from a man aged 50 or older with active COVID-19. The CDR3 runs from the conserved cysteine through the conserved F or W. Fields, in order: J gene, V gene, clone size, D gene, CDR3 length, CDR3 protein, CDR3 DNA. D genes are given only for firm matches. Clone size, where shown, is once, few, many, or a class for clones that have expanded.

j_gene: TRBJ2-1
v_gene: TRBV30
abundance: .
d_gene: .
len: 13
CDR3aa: CAWMSPKYNEQFF
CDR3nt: TGTGCCTGGATGAGCCCAAAATACAATGAGCAGTTCTTC

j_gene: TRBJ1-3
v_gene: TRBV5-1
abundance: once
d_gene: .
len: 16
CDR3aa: CASSGQPGVSGNTIYF
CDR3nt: TGCGCCAGCAGCGGCCAGCCAGGGGTCTCTGGAAACACCATATATTTT

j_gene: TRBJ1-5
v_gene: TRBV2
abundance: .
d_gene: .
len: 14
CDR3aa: CASSEIRSGQPQHF
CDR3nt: TGTGCCAGCAGTGAAATCCGATCCGGTCAGCCCCAGCATTTT

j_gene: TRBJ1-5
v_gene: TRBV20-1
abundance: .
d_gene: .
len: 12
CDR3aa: CSASGDKQPQHF
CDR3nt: TGCAGTGCTAGTGGGGACAAGCAGCCCCAGCATTTT

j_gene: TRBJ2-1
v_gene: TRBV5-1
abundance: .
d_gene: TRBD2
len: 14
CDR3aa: CASSFTSANNEQFF
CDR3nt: TGCGCCAGCAGCTTCACTAGCGCCAACAATGAGCAGTTCTTC

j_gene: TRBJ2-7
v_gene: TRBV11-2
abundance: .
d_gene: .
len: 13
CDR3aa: CASSLDGTYEQYF
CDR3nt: TGTGCCAGCAGCTTAGACGGGACCTACGAGCAGTACTTC

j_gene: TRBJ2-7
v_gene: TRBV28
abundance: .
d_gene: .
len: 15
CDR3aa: CASSPNGQRGYEQYF
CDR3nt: TGTGCCAGCAGTCCCAACGGACAGAGGGGATACGAGCAGTACTTC

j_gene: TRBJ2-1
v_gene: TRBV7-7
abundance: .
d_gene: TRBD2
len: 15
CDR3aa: CASSFLPSAGAEQFF
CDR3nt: TGTGCTAGCAGCTTCCTACCATCAGCGGGGGCTGAGCAGTTCTTC

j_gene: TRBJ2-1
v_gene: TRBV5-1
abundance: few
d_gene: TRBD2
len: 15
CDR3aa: CASSLDWGGTNEQFF
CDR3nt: TGCGCCAGCAGCTTGGATTGGGGGGGTACGAATGAGCAGTTCTTC

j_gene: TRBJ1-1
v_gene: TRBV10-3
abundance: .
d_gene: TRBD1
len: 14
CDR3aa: CAVGDRGGKTEAFF
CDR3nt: TGTGCCGTCGGGGACAGGGGCGGAAAAACTGAAGCTTTCTTT

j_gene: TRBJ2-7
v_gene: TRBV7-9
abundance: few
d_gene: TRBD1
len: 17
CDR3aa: CASSTATGQGAYYEQYF
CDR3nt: TGTGCCAGCAGTACTGCTACGGGACAGGGGGCTTACTACGAGCAGTACTTC

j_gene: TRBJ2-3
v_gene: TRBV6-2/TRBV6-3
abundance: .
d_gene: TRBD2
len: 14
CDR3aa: CASSSGLARDTQYF
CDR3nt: TGTGCCAGCAGTTCAGGACTAGCGAGAGATACGCAGTATTTT

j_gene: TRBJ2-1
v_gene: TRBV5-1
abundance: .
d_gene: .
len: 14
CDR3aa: CASSRLGQLNEQFF
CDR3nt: TGCGCCAGCAGCCGCCTTGGACAGCTCAATGAGCAGTTCTTC

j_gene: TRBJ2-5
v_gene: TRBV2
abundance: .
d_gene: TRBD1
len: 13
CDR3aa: CASAGQGGETQYF
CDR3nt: TGTGCCAGCGCGGGACAGGGCGGAGAGACCCAGTACTTC

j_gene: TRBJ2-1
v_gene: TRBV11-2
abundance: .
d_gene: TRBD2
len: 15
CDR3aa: CASSTRGAGSYEQFF
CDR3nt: TGTGCCAGCAGTACTCGGGGAGCGGGAAGTTATGAGCAGTTCTTC

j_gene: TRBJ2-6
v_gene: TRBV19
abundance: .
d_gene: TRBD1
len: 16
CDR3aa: CASSVGQGSGANVLTF
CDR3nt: TGTGCCAGTAGTGTCGGACAGGGTTCTGGGGCCAACGTCCTGACTTTC

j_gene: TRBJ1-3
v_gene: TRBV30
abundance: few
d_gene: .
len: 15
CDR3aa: CAWSTVRGSGNTIYF
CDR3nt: TGTGCCTGGAGTACCGTACGAGGCAGCGGAAACACCATATATTTT

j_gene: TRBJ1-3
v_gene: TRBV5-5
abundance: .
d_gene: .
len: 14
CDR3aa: CASSLELSGNTIYF
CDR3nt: TGTGCCAGCAGCTTGGAACTCTCTGGAAACACCATATATTTT

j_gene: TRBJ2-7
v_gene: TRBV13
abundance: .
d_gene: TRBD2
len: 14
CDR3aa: CASSLVGRNYEQYF
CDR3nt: TGTGCCAGCAGCTTAGTCGGGAGGAACTACGAGCAGTACTTC

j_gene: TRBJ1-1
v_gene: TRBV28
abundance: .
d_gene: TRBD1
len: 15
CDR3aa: CASSSDRAPNTEAFF
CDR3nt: TGTGCCAGCAGTTCGGACAGGGCCCCGAACACTGAAGCTTTCTTT

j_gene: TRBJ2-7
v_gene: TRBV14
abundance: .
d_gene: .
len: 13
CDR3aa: CASNRQVGYEQYF
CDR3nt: TGTGCCAGCAATCGACAGGTCGGCTACGAGCAGTACTTC

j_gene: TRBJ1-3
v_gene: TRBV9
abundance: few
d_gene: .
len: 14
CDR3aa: CASSPGPAGNTIYF
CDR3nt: TGTGCCAGCAGCCCTGGGCCAGCTGGAAACACCATATATTTT

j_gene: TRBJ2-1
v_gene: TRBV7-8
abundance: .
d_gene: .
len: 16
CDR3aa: CASSRALGGRRNEQFF
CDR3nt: TGTGCCAGCAGCCGGGCCCTGGGTGGGAGGCGTAATGAGCAGTTCTTC

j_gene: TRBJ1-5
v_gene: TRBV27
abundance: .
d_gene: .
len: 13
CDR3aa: CASSDRFGQPQHF
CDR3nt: TGTGCCAGCAGTGACAGGTTCGGTCAGCCCCAGCATTTT

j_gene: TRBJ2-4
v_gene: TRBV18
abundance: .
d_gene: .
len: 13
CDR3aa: CASSPGQGNIQYF
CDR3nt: TGTGCCAGCTCACCTGGGCAGGGGAACATTCAGTACTTC

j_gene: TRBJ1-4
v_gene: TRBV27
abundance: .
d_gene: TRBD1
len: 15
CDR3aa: CASSSPGQGSEKLFF
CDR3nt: TGTGCCAGCAGTTCCCCGGGACAGGGGTCTGAAAAACTGTTTTTT

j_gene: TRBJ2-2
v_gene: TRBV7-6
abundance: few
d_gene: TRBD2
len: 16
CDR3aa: CASSRSSGSNTGELFF
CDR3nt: TGTGCCAGCAGCCGCAGTAGCGGGAGTAACACCGGGGAGCTGTTTTTT

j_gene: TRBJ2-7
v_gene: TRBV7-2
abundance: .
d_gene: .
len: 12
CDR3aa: CASSLPGIPGYF
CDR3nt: TGTGCCAGCAGCTTGCCGGGGATCCCCGGGTACTTC

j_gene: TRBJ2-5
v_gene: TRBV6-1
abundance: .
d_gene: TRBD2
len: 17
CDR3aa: CASSEARTSGNQETQYF
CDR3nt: TGTGCCAGCAGTGAAGCTAGAACTAGCGGAAACCAAGAGACCCAGTACTTC

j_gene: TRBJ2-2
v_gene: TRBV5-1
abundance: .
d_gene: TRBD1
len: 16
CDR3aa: CASSSLGQDRTGELFF
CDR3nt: TGCGCCAGCAGCAGTCTAGGACAGGACCGCACCGGGGAGCTGTTTTTT

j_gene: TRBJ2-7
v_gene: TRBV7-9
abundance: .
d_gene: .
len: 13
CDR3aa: CASSLAGNYEQYF
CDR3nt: TGTGCCAGCAGCCTCGCCGGTAACTACGAGCAGTACTTC

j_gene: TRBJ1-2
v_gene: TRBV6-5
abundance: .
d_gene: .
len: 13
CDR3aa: CASSKPGSFGYTF
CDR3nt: TGTGCCAGCAGTAAGCCCGGGTCTTTTGGCTACACCTTC

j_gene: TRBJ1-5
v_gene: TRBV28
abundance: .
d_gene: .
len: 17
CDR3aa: CASSSPSGSDSNQPQHF
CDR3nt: TGTGCCAGCAGTTCCCCCTCCGGGAGCGATAGCAATCAGCCCCAGCATTTT

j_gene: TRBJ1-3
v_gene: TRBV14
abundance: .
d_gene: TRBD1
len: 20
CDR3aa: CASIQGRPGGEKSSGNTIYF
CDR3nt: TGTGCCAGCATCCAAGGCAGGCCAGGGGGCGAAAAAAGCTCTGGAAACACCATATATTTT

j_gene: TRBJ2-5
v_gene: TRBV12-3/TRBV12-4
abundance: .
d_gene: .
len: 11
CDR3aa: CASSFRETQYF
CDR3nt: TGTGCCAGCAGTTTTCGGGAGACCCAGTACTTC

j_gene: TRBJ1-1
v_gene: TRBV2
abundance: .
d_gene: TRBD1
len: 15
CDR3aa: CASSEAWTGNTEAFF
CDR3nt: TGTGCCAGCAGTGAAGCTTGGACAGGGAACACTGAAGCTTTCTTT

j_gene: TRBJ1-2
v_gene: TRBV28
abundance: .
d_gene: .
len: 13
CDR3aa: CASTQGTNYGYTF
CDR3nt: TGTGCCAGCACGCAGGGTACCAACTATGGCTACACCTTC

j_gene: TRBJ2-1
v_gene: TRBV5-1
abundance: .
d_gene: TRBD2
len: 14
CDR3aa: CASARREGSNEQFF
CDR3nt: TGCGCCAGCGCGAGGCGGGAGGGAAGCAATGAGCAGTTCTTC

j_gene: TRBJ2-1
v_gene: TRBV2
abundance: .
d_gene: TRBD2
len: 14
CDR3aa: CASSFSTSGFEQFF
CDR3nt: TGTGCCAGCAGTTTTAGCACTAGCGGGTTCGAGCAGTTCTTC

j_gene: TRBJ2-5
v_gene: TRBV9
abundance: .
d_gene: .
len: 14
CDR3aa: CASSVGAAGETQYF
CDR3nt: TGTGCCAGCAGCGTAGGTGCGGCGGGAGAGACCCAGTACTTC

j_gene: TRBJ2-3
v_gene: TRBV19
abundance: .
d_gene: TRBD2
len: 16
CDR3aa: CASSTLAETSTDTQYF
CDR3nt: TGTGCCAGTAGTACACTAGCGGAGACTAGCACAGATACGCAGTATTTT

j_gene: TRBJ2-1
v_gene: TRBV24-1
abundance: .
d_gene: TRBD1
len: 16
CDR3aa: CATSATPGTGVHEQFF
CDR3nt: TGTGCCACCAGTGCCACCCCCGGGACAGGGGTTCATGAGCAGTTCTTC

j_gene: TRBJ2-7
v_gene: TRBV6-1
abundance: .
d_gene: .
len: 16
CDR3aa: CASSEAEGPSSYEQYF
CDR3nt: TGTGCCAGCAGTGAAGCGGAGGGCCCCTCCTCCTACGAGCAGTACTTC

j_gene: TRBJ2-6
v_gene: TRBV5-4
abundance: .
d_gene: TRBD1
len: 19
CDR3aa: CASSPGGTGAYSGANVLTF
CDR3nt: TGTGCCAGCAGCCCGGGTGGGACAGGGGCCTACTCTGGGGCCAACGTCCTGACTTTC

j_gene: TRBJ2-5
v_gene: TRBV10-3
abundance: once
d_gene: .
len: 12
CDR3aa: CAISREQETQYF
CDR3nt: TGTGCCATCAGCCGGGAGCAAGAGACCCAGTACTTC

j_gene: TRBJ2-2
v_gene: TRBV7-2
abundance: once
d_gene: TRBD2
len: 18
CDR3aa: CASSLEGLAGVYTGELFF
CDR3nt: TGTGCCAGCAGCTTAGAGGGTCTAGCGGGAGTTTACACCGGGGAGCTGTTTTTT

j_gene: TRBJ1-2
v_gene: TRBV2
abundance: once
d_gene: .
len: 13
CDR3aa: CASSSFRQNGYTF
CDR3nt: TGTGCCAGCAGTAGTTTTAGACAGAATGGCTACACCTTC

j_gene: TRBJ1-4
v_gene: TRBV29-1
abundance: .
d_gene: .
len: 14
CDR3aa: CSVGVFGANEKLFF
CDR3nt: TGCAGCGTTGGGGTTTTCGGGGCTAATGAAAAACTGTTTTTT